The 12 T cell receptor beta chains below all came from one sample that was sequenced in a study of control samples from healthy donors and cancer patients. The assay was immunoSEQ multiplex PCR, and TCRdb's table has in-frame clones only and misses some. The table lists around 51,000 clones, about nine tenths of them singletons, with around two fifths in the top ten. The sample comprised PBMCs. These receptor sequences come from a man aged 45-65 years with head and neck cancer.

This clone was counted between two and nine times. The chain is built from TRBV4-2 and TRBJ2-3, with 9 positions matching TRBD1. Germline CDR1 reads LGHNA; CDR2 reads YNFKEQ. This CDR3 comprises 16 residues. Trimming at V came to 0 bases and at J to 3 bases, leaving 4 bases not matched to a gene. CDR3 residues: CASSQEMGQGTDTQYF. The CDR3 DNA sequence: TGTGCCAGCAGCCAAGAAATGGGACAGGGAACAGATACGCAGTATTTT.

The rearrangement links TRBV3-1 (or the pseudogene TRBV3-2) to TRBJ1-1; no firm D call. Trimming removed 1 base at V and 4 bases at J, with 10 bases between. Germline V gene data show CDR1 as LGHDT and CDR2 as YNNKEL (reference sequence). CDR3 length: 14 residues. CDR3 coding DNA: TGTGCCAGCAGCCAAGGTCCGGAGGGCACTGAAGCTTTCTTT. This codes for CASSQGPEGTEAFF.

Comments on this clone: At one boundary the junction diverges from the germline segment, which might be a read error. The chain has TRBV7-7 and TRBJ2-7; 16 nucleotides match TRBD2. Germline V gene sequence: CDR1 SSHAT, CDR2 FNYEAQ (reference sequence). CDR3 length: 20 amino acids. CDR3: CASSLEGAGTSGRASYEQYF. In DNA form, the CDR3 reads TGTGCTAGCAGCTTAGAAGGGGCCGGGACTAGCGGGAGGGCTTCCTACGAGCAGTACTTC.

This chain joins TRBV4-2 and TRBJ1-2; tentatively, D is TRBD1 (5 bases). The CDR3 is 15 amino acids. The V gene's germline CDR1 is LGHNA and CDR2 YNFKEQ. Trimming left V 4 bases short and J 3 bases short, with 15 bases between. CDR3 in DNA: TGTGCCAGCAGCCCGGGCACGGGGCCTGACTATGGCTACACCTTC. Translating gives CASSPGTGPDYGYTF.

This clone occurred once. V gene TRBV6-5 combines with J gene TRBJ1-4; a possible D gene is TRBD1 (5 bases). The germline gives CDR1 MNHEY, CDR2 SVGAGI. Deletions cut 6 bases from V and 1 base from J, with 12 bases between. CDR3 length equals 15 residues. The CDR3: CASRPRGGTNEKLFF. In DNA form, the CDR3 reads TGTGCCAGCAGGCCTAGGGGAGGAACTAATGAAAAACTGTTTTTT.

This clone was found a few times. V and J are TRBV2 and TRBJ2-1; D ambiguous. Between the trimmed V and J ends, which lost 7 bases and 0 bases, there was a span of 10 bases. The CDR3 covers 14 residues. CDR1 and CDR2 (germline): SNHLY, FYNNEI. CDR3: CASTAEHSYNEQFF. The CDR3 DNA reads TGTGCCAGCACGGCAGAGCACTCCTACAATGAGCAGTTCTTC.

The J gene is TRBJ2-5, the V gene TRBV5-1; D unclear. Looked up from germline, CDR1 is SGHRS and CDR2 is YFSETQ. The V gene lost 3 bases and the J gene lost 0 bases, with 9 bases spanning the gap. This CDR3 has 14 amino acids. CDR3 nucleotide sequence: TGCGCCAGCAGCTATTACAGTAACCAAGAGACCCAGTACTTC. This encodes CASSYYSNQETQYF.

The chain carries TRBV4-2 and TRBJ1-6; possible D gene TRBD1, 5 bases. V dropped 6 bases and J dropped 6 bases, with 18 bases sitting between them. From germline, CDR1 is LGHNA and CDR2 YNFKEQ. This CDR3 is built from 16 residues. The CDR3 region is CASSRSGPGGNSPLHF. CDR3 coding DNA: TGTGCCAGCAGTCGATCCGGGCCTGGGGGTAATTCACCCCTCCACTTT.

V gene TRBV7-3 combines with J gene TRBJ2-1; 12 bases are shared with TRBD2. V shed 1 base, J shed 8 bases, and the junction held 3 bases outside the gene matches. Germline V gene lookup returns CDR1 SGHTA and CDR2 FQGTGA. The CDR3 loop spans 15 amino acids. Written as DNA, the CDR3 is TGTGCCAGCAGCTTAATACTAGCGGGGGGCCATGAGCAGTTCTTC. Encoded protein: CASSLILAGGHEQFF.

The chain combines TRBV7-9 with TRBJ2-5; D might be TRBD1 (5 bases). This CDR3 is 16 amino acids long. The germline V and J ends were trimmed by 5 bases and 5 bases, with 21 bases remaining between them. Germline CDR1 reads SEHNR; CDR2 reads FQNEAQ (reference sequence). The CDR3 reads CASSPRPGLRVETQYF. The DNA of the CDR3 is TGTGCCAGCAGCCCGCGACCCGGGCTCAGGGTTGAGACCCAGTACTTC.

This chain links TRBV15 with TRBJ2-5; TRBD2 aligns across 10 bases. This CDR3 spans 18 amino acids. Germline lookup yields CDR1 LNHNV and CDR2 YYDKDF (reference sequence). J lost 1 base, V lost 0 bases, and 8 bases had no gene match. The CDR3 region has the DNA TGTGCCACCAGCAGAGATGCGAGCGGGGGGGAAATCCAAGAGACCCAGTACTTC. Protein sequence: CATSRDASGGEIQETQYF.

This sequence joins TRBV5-3 and TRBJ2-7; D remains unclear. TRBV5-3 is placed among ORFs of uncertain function. Trimming shortened V by 3 bases and J by 0 bases, and 19 bases separated the two germline ends. The CDR3 loop spans 17 amino acids. Here the CDR3 reads CARSWTLRTEYSYEQYF. CDR3 sequence (DNA): TGTGCCAGAAGCTGGACCCTCCGCACGGAGTACTCCTACGAGCAGTACTTC.